A selection of T cell receptor beta chains follows, all from one sample in a study of CD8 T cells in Susac syndrome. Each CDR3 protein is one row after TCRdb ran MiXCR on the immunoSEQ multiplex PCR reads. Found here are 150,000 or so distinct CDR3 sequences, just under 95% of them singletons; the top ten hold 0.14%. Material for sequencing was CD4+ T cells from PBMCs. These receptor sequences come from a human donor with Susac syndrome. Each CDR3 is given with its conserved first and last residue. A D gene is named only where the DNA matches it firmly. Rows may omit the clone size; those that give it use once, few, many or a size class.

j_call d_call clone_size v_call cdr3_aa cdr3_nt
TRBJ2-5 - - TRBV24-1 CATSDWAVGETQYF TGTGCCACCAGTGATTGGGCAGTTGGAGAGACCCAGTACTTC
TRBJ1-2 - - TRBV7-9 CASSLGTGRNYGYTF TGTGCCAGCAGCTTAGGCACGGGCAGAAACTATGGCTACACCTTC
TRBJ1-6 - - TRBV27 CASSIIRRGGSPLHF TGTGCCAGCAGTATTATTCGCCGGGGAGGGTCACCCCTCCACTTT
TRBJ2-7 TRBD1 few TRBV7-9 CASSLSTGDYEQYF TGTGCCAGCAGCTTATCAACAGGGGACTACGAGCAGTACTTC
TRBJ1-2 TRBD1 - TRBV3-1 CASGQGVYGYTF TGTGCCAGCGGACAGGGGGTCTATGGCTACACCTTC
TRBJ1-2 - - TRBV29-1 CSVGAEGGYTF TGCAGCGTTGGGGCTGAAGGGGGCTACACCTTC
TRBJ2-3 TRBD1 - TRBV29-1 CSAKGALRDTQYF TGCAGCGCCAAGGGGGCGCTTCGGGATACGCAGTATTTT
TRBJ2-3 - - TRBV7-3 CASSPPGRDTQYF TGTGCCAGCAGCCCCCCTGGTAGAGATACGCAGTATTTT
TRBJ2-4 - - TRBV4-1 CASSSIRGRSTKIQYF TGCGCCAGCAGTAGCATACGCGGCAGGTCTACCAAAATTCAGTACTTC
TRBJ1-1 - - TRBV7-3 CASSLERDHEAFF TGTGCCAGCAGCTTGGAAAGGGATCATGAAGCTTTCTTT
TRBJ1-1 TRBD1 - TRBV29-1 CSVDGDRPMNTEAFF TGCAGCGTTGATGGGGACAGGCCCATGAACACTGAAGCTTTCTTT
TRBJ2-5 - - TRBV20-1 CSATQETQYF TGCAGTGCCACTCAAGAGACCCAGTACTTC
TRBJ2-7 TRBD2 - TRBV20-1 CSARDPQRGTPSEQYF TGCAGTGCTAGAGATCCCCAGCGGGGGACCCCTTCCGAGCAGTACTTC
TRBJ2-3 - - TRBV4-1 CASSQEQARTDTQYF TGCGCCAGCAGCCAAGAACAGGCCCGCACAGATACGCAGTATTTT
TRBJ2-5 TRBD2 - TRBV29-1 CSVPTSGGRETQYF TGCAGCGTGCCCACTAGCGGGGGGAGGGAGACCCAGTACTTC
TRBJ2-7 - - TRBV28 CASSSFTGSYEQYF TGTGCCAGCTCCAGTTTCACAGGGTCCTACGAGCAGTACTTC
TRBJ2-2 - - TRBV12-3/TRBV12-4 CASSLSGQTPTTGELFF TGTGCCAGCAGTTTAAGCGGTCAGACTCCTACCACCGGGGAGCTGTTTTTT
TRBJ2-1 TRBD2 - TRBV30 CAWESGRAIEQFF TGTGCCTGGGAGTCCGGGAGGGCTATTGAGCAGTTCTTC
TRBJ2-7 - - TRBV30 CAWSVYPGYEQYF TGTGCCTGGAGTGTATATCCGGGGTACGAGCAGTACTTC
TRBJ2-3 TRBD2 - TRBV2 CASSGGGGASDTQYF TGTGCCAGCAGTGGAGGCGGGGGGGCTTCAGATACGCAGTATTTT
TRBJ1-5 TRBD1 - TRBV19 CASSGSGGRNQPQHF TGTGCCAGTAGTGGCTCAGGGGGTCGCAATCAGCCCCAGCATTTT
TRBJ1-4 - - TRBV29-1 CSVQPIATNEKLFF TGCAGCGTTCAACCGATTGCAACTAATGAAAAACTGTTTTTT
TRBJ1-2 - - TRBV18 CASSPETTNYGYTF TGTGCCAGCTCACCGGAGACAACTAACTATGGCTACACCTTC
TRBJ1-6 - - TRBV27 CASSLIGAAPNSPLHF TGTGCCAGCAGTTTAATCGGGGCCGCTCCCAATTCACCCCTCCACTTT
TRBJ1-2 TRBD1 - TRBV12-3/TRBV12-4 CASSFSTTGGNYGYTF TGTGCCAGCAGTTTCTCGACGACAGGGGGCAACTATGGCTACACCTTC
TRBJ1-1 - once TRBV30 CAWRRTGVRNTEAFF TGTGCCTGGAGGCGGACGGGGGTACGGAACACTGAAGCTTTCTTT
TRBJ1-6 - - TRBV9 CASSVAQNRVSPLHF TGTGCCAGCAGCGTAGCACAGAATCGGGTTTCACCCCTCCACTTT
TRBJ1-5 - - TRBV2 CASTRGGTSNQPQHF TGTGCCAGCACTAGGGGAGGGACTAGCAATCAGCCCCAGCATTTT
TRBJ2-7 TRBD2 - TRBV20-1 CSPRLAAGTGQYF TGCAGTCCACGACTAGCGGCAGGAACTGGACAGTACTTC
TRBJ1-2 - - TRBV28 CASRTLANYGYTF TGTGCCAGCAGAACACTAGCTAACTATGGCTACACCTTC
TRBJ2-7 TRBD2 - TRBV7-2 CASSLGGGLYEQYF TGTGCCAGCAGCTTAGGCGGGGGGCTCTACGAGCAGTACTTC
TRBJ1-1 - - TRBV20-1 CSARRQEMDTEAFF TGCAGTGCTAGACGACAGGAGATGGACACTGAAGCTTTCTTT
TRBJ2-3 - - TRBV10-3 CAISVVPEDTQYF TGTGCCATCAGTGTTGTTCCGGAGGATACGCAGTATTTT
TRBJ2-7 - - TRBV28 CASSLPLLYEQYF TGTGCCAGCAGTTTGCCTTTACTGTACGAGCAGTACTTC
TRBJ1-1 TRBD1 - TRBV30 CAWKGQGRNTEAFF TGTGCCTGGAAGGGACAGGGTCGAAACACTGAAGCTTTCTTT
TRBJ1-6 - once TRBV12-3/TRBV12-4 CASSFDPYSPLHF TGTGCCAGCAGTTTTGATCCGTATTCACCCCTCCACTTT
TRBJ2-3 - - TRBV13 CASSPGLTDTQYF TGTGCCAGCAGCCCCGGACTCACAGATACGCAGTATTTT
TRBJ2-7 - - TRBV5-1 CASSQDRVTYEQYF TGCGCCAGCAGCCAGGACAGAGTAACGTACGAGCAGTACTTC
TRBJ2-5 - - TRBV30 CAWSKGGRETQYF TGTGCCTGGAGTAAGGGGGGCCGGGAGACCCAGTACTTC
TRBJ1-2 - - TRBV28 CASSLLGAGYGYTF TGTGCCAGCAGTTTGCTGGGGGCTGGCTATGGCTACACCTTC
TRBJ2-7 TRBD1 - TRBV5-6 CASSRRDRGSYEQYF TGTGCCAGCAGCAGGAGGGACAGGGGTTCCTACGAGCAGTACTTC
TRBJ1-1 - - TRBV29-1 CSVEELSSLKAFF TGCAGCGTTGAAGAGTTATCTAGCCTGAAGGCTTTCTTT
TRBJ2-5 TRBD2 - TRBV20-1 CSAPGRGGETQYF TGCAGTGCTCCGGGGAGGGGTGGGGAGACCCAGTACTTC